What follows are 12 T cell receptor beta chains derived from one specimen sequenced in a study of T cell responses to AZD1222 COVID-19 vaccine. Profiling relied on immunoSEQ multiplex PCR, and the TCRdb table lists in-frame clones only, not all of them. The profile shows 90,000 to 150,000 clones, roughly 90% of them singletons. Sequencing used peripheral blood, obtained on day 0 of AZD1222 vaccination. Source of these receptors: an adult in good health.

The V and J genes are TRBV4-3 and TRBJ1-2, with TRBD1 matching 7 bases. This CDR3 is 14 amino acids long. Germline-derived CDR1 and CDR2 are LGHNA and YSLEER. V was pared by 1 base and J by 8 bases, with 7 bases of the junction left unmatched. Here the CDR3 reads CASSQGDRGFGYTF. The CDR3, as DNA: TGCGCCAGCAGCCAAGGGGACAGAGGGTTCGGCTACACCTTC.

CDR3 sequence: CASSSRQSSGTEAFF. In nucleotides, the CDR3 is TGCGCCAGCAGCTCCAGACAGTCTTCGGGAACTGAAGCTTTCTTT. The chain uses TRBV5-1 and TRBJ1-1; D may be TRBD1 (5 bases). Germline-derived CDR1 and CDR2 are SGHRS and YFSETQ. Trimming stripped 3 bases from V and 5 bases from J, with 17 bases between. The CDR3 sequence is 15 residues long.

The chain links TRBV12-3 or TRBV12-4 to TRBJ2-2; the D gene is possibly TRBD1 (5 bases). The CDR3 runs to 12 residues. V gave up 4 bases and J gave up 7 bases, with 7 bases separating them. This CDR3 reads CASSSGFGELFF. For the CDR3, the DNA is TGTGCCAGCAGTTCAGGGTTCGGGGAGCTGTTTTTT.

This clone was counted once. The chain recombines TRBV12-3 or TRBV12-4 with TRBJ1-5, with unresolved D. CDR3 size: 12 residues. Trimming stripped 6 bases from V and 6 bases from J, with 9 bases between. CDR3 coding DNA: TGTGCCAGCAGCCAAAACGTTCAGCCCCAGCATTTT. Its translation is CASSQNVQPQHF.

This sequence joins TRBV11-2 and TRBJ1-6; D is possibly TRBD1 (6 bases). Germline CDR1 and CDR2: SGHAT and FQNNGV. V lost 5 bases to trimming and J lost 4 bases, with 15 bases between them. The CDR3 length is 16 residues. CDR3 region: CASSPTGIGYNSPLHF. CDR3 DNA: TGTGCCAGCAGCCCCACAGGGATAGGATATAATTCACCCCTCCACTTT.

CDR3 protein: CASSVPSNEQYF. The CDR3 DNA is TGTGCCAGCAGCGTACCGTCCAACGAGCAGTACTTC. V gene TRBV13 combines with J gene TRBJ2-7, with D uncertain. Germline V gene lookup returns CDR1 PRHDT and CDR2 FYEKMQ (reference sequence). The CDR3 covers 12 residues. V was shortened by 5 bases and J by 5 bases, with 10 bases between the two germline ends.

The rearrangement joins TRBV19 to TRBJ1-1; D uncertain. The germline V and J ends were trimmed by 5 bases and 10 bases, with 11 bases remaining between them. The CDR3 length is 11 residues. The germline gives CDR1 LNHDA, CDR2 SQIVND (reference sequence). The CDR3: CASSLGRGAFF. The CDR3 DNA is TGTGCCAGTAGTCTCGGACGGGGAGCTTTCTTT.

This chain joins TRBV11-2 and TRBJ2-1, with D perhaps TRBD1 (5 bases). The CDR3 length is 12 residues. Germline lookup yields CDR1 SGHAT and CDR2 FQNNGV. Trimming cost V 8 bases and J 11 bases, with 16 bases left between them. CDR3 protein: CASLKSQGKQFF. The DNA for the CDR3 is TGTGCCAGCTTGAAATCGCAGGGCAAGCAGTTCTTC.

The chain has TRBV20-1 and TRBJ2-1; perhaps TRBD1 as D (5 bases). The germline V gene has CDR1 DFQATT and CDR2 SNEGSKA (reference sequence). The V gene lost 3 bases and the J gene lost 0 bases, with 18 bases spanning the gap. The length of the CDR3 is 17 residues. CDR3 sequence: CSASGFLRTYSYNEQFF. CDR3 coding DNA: TGCAGTGCTAGTGGGTTTTTAAGGACATACTCCTACAATGAGCAGTTCTTC.

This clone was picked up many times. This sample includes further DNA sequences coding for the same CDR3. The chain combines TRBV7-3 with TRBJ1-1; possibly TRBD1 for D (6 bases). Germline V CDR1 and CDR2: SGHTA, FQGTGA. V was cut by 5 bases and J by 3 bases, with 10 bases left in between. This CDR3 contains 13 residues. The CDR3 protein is CASSRRTDTEAFF. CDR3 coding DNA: TGTGCCAGCAGCCGGAGGACAGACACTGAAGCTTTCTTT.

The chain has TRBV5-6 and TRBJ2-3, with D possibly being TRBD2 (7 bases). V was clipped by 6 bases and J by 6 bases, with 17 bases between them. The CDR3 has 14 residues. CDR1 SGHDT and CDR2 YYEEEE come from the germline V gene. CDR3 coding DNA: TGTGCCAGCAACTTCGGGGGGCGCGACGATACGCAGTATTTT. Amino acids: CASNFGGRDDTQYF.

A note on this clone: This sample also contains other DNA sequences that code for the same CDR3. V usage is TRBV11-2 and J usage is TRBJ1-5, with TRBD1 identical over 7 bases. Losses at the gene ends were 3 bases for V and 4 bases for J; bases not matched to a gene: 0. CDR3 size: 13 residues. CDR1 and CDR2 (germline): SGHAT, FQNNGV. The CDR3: CASSLTGNQPQHF. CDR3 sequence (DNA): TGTGCCAGCAGCTTGACAGGGAATCAGCCCCAGCATTTT.